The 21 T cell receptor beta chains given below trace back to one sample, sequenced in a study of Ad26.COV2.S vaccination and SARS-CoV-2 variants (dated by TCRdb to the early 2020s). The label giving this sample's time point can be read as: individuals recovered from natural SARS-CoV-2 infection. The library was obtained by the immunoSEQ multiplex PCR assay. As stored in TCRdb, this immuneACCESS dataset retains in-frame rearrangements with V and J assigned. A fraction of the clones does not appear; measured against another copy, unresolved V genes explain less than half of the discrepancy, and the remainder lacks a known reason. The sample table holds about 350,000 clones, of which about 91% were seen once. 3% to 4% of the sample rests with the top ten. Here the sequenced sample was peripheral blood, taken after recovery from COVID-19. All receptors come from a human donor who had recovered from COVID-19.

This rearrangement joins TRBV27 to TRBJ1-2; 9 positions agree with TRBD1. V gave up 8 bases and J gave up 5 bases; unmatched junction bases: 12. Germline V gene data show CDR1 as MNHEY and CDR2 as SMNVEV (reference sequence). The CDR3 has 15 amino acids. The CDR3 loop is CASGIQGALAYGYTF. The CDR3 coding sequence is TGTGCCAGCGGGATACAGGGGGCGCTAGCATATGGCTACACCTTC.

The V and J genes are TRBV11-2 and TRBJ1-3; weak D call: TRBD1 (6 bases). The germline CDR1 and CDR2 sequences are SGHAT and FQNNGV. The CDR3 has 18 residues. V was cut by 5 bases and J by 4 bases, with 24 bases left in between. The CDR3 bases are TGTGCCAGCAGCAAACCAGTTGGGATGACGGGGGCGGGAAACACCATATATTTT. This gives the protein CASSKPVGMTGAGNTIYF. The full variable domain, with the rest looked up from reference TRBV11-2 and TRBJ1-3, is EAGVAQSPRYKIIEKRQSVAFWCNPISGHATLYWYQQILGQGPKLLIQFQNNGVVDDSQLPKDRFSAERLKGVDSTLKIQPAKLEDSAVYLCASSKPVGMTGAGNTIYFGEGSWLTVV.

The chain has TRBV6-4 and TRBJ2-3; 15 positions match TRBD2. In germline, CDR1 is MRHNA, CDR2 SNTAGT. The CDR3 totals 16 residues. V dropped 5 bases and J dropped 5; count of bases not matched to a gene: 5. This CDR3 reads CASSPGLAGGRDTQYF. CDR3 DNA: TGTGCCAGCAGTCCGGGACTAGCGGGAGGTCGAGATACGCAGTATTTT.

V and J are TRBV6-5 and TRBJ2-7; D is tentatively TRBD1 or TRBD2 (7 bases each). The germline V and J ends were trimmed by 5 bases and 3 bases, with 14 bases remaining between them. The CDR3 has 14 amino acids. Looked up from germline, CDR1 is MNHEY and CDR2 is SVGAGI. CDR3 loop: CASSPQGGSYEQYF. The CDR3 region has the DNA TGTGCCAGCAGTCCTCAGGGGGGGAGCTACGAGCAGTACTTC.

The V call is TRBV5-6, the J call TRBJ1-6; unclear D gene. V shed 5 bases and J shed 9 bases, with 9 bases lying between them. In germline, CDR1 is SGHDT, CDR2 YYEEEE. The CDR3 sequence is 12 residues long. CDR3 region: CASRTKGSPLHF. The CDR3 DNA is TGTGCCAGCAGGACAAAAGGTTCACCCCTCCACTTT.

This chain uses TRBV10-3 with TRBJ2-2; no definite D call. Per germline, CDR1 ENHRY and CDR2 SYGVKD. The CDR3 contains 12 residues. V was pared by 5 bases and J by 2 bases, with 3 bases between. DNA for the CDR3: TGTGCCATCAGTCAAAACACCGGGGAGCTGTTTTTT. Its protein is CAISQNTGELFF.

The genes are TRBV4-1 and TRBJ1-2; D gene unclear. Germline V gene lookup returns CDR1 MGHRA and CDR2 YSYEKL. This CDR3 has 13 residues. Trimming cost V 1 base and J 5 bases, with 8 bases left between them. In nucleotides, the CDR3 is TGCGCCAGCAGCCAAGCCCCAATTTATGGCTACACCTTC. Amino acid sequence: CASSQAPIYGYTF.

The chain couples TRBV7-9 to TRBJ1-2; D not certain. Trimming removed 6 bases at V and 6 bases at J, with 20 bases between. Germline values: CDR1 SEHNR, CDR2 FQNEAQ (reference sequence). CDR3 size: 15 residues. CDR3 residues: CASRSRDSPLHGYTF. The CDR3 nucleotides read TGTGCCAGCAGGTCTCGAGACTCCCCCTTACATGGCTACACCTTC.

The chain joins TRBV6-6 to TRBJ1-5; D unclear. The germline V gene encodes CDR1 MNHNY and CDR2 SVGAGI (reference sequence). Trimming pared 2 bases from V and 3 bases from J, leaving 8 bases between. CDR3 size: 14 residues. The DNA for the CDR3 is TGTGCCAGCAGTTACGCCAGAACCAATCAGCCCCAGCATTTT. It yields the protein CASSYARTNQPQHF.

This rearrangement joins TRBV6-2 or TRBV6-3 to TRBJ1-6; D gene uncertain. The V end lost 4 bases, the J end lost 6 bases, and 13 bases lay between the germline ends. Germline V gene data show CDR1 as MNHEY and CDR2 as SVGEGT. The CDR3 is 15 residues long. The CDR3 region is CASSLYKGSNSPLHF. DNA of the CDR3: TGTGCCAGCAGTTTATACAAGGGTTCTAATTCACCCCTCCACTTT.

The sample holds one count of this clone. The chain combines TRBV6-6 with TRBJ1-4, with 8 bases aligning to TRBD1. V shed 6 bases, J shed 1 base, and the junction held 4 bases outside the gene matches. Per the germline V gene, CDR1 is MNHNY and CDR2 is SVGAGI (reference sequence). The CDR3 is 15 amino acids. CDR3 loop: CASRGGTGTNEKLFF. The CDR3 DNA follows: TGTGCCAGCAGGGGGGGGACAGGAACTAATGAAAAACTGTTTTTT.

CDR3 in amino acids: CASSHLTGGGNTEAFF. DNA of the CDR3: TGCGCCAGCAGCCATCTGACAGGGGGAGGGAACACTGAAGCTTTCTTT. V is TRBV4-1 and J is TRBJ1-1; TRBD1 matches 9 bases. V dropped 3 bases and J dropped 1; count of bases not matched to a gene: 6. The CDR3 is 16 amino acids. Germline CDR1 reads MGHRA; CDR2 reads YSYEKL.

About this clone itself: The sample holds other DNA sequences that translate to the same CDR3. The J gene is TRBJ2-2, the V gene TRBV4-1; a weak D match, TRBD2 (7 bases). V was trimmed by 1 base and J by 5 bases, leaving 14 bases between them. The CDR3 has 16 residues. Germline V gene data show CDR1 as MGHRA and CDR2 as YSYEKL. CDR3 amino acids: CASSQGGGLRTGELFF. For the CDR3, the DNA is TGCGCCAGCAGCCAAGGGGGGGGGCTGAGGACCGGGGAGCTGTTTTTT.

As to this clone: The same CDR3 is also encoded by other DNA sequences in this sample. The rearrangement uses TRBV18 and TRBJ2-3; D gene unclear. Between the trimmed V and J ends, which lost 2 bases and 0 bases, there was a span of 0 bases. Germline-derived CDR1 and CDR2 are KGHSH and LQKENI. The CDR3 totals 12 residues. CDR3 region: CASSPSTDTQYF. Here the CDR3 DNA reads TGTGCCAGCTCACCAAGCACAGATACGCAGTATTTT.

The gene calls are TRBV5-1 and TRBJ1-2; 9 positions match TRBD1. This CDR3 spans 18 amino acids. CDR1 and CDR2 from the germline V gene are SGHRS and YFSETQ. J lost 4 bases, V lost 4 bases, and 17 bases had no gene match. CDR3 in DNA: TGCGCCAGCAGCCACGACCGGGACAGGGTTAAAGAGGGCTATGGCTACACCTTC. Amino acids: CASSHDRDRVKEGYGYTF.

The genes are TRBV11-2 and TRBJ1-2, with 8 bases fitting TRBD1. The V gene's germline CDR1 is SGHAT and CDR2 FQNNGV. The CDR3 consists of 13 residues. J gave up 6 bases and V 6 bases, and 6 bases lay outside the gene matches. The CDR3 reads CASRGGQDNGYTF. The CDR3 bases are TGTGCCAGCAGGGGGGGACAGGATAATGGCTACACCTTC.

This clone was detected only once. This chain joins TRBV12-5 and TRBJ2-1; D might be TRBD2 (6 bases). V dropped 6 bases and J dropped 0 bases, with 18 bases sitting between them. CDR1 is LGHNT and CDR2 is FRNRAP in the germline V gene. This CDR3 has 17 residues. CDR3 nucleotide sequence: TGTGCTAGTGGCCCGGGGACTCCCCAAAGCTCCTACAATGAGCAGTTCTTC. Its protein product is CASGPGTPQSSYNEQFF.

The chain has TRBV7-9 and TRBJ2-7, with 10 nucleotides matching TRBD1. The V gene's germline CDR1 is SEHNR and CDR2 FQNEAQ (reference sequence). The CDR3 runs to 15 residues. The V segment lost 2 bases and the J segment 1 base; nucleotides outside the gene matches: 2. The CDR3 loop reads CASSLWTGGSYEQYF. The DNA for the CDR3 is TGTGCCAGCAGCTTATGGACAGGGGGATCCTACGAGCAGTACTTC.

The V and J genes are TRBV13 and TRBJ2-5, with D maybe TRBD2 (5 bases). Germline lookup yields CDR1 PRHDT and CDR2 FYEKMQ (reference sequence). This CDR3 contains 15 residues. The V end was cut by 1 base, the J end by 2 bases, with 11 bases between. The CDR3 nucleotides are TGTGCCAGCAGCTTAGACCTCGGGGAACAAGAGACCCAGTACTTC. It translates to CASSLDLGEQETQYF.

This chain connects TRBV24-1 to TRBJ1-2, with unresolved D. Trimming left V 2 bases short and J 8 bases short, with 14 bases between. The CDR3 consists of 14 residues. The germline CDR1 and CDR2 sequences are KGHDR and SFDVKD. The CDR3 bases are TGTGCCACCAGTGATTCCAGGTATTCGGGCGGCTACACCTTC. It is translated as CATSDSRYSGGYTF.

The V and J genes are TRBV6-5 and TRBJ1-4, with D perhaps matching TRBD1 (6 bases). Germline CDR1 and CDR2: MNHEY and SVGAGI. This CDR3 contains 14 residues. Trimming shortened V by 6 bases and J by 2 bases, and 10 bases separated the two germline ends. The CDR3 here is CASSSGQTNEKLFF. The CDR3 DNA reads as TGTGCCAGCAGCTCCGGACAGACTAATGAAAAACTGTTTTTT.